A selection of T cell receptor beta chains follows, all from one sample in a study of shared T cell receptors in the human thymus. The repertoire was sequenced with immunoSEQ multiplex PCR; TCRdb's copy has only in-frame clones and lacks some. The sample includes over 65,000 clones, 90% to 95% of them seen just once. The sequencing input was thymocytes. These receptors came from a human donor. Each CDR3 is given with its conserved first and last residue. The order of the fields is J gene, clone size, V gene, D gene, CDR3 DNA, CDR3 protein. D genes are given only for firm matches. A row's size may be missing; if present it is once, few, many or a size class.

>TRBJ1-3|-|TRBV11-2|-
TGTGCCAGCAGGGGACAACAGCCTAAGAACTCTGGAAACACCATATATTTT
CASRGQQPKNSGNTIYF
>TRBJ2-3|once|TRBV7-9|-
TGTGCCAGCAGCTTAGTGGTAGGGACAGATACGCAGTATTTT
CASSLVVGTDTQYF
>TRBJ2-1|-|TRBV19|TRBD1
TGTGCCAGTAGTGCGACAGGGGGCCTCCACCGTTTATACAATGAGCAGTTCTTC
CASSATGGLHRLYNEQFF
>TRBJ2-7|-|TRBV27|TRBD1
TGTGCCAGCAGTTTACACAGGGGGCGCCCCGAGCAGTACTTC
CASSLHRGRPEQYF
>TRBJ2-7|-|TRBV19|TRBD2
TGTGCCACCGAGTTCGGGGCGGGGGGGACCCACGAGCAGTACTTC
CATEFGAGGTHEQYF
>TRBJ1-4|-|TRBV5-1|-
TGCGCCAGCAGCTCCTGGTCGGCAAACACTAATGAAAAACTGTTTTTT
CASSSWSANTNEKLFF
>TRBJ1-1|-|TRBV9|-
TGTGCCAGCAGCGTAGGCTTGGGGGCTGAAGCTTTCTTT
CASSVGLGAEAFF
>TRBJ1-1|-|TRBV6-5|TRBD1
TGTGCCAGCAGTGCCCGACAGGGGAACACTGAAGCTTTCTTT
CASSARQGNTEAFF
>TRBJ2-7|-|TRBV28|-
TGTGCCAGCAGTGTTACATCCTACGAGCAGTACTTC
CASSVTSYEQYF
>TRBJ2-7|-|TRBV10-3|TRBD2
TGTGCCATCAGTGAGTCTCTAGCGGGGGGGATTTTCGAGCAGTACTTC
CAISESLAGGIFEQYF
>TRBJ1-3|-|TRBV27|-
TGTGCCAGCAGTGTGTATAGGCCCTTCTCTGGAAACACCATATATTTT
CASSVYRPFSGNTIYF
>TRBJ2-7|-|TRBV11-2|TRBD1
TGTGCCAGCAGCTTACCCTGGAAGGGGGCGAACTACGAGCAGTACTTC
CASSLPWKGANYEQYF
>TRBJ2-7|-|TRBV4-3|-
TGCGCCAGCAGCCAAGAAGGGGGGCAGGACCCCTACGAGCAGTACTTC
CASSQEGGQDPYEQYF
>TRBJ1-2|-|TRBV28|-
TGTGCCAGCAGTCCGACAGAAAACTATGGCTACACCTTC
CASSPTENYGYTF
>TRBJ1-6|-|TRBV18|TRBD1
TGTGCCAGCTCACGGGACAGGGAACAGGACCCACTTCAGGTTAATTCACCCCTCCACTTT
CASSRDREQDPLQVNSPLHF
>TRBJ2-7|-|TRBV13|-
TGTGCCAGCAGCTTATTGATCGGGGGCGACTCCTACGAGCAGTACTTC
CASSLLIGGDSYEQYF
>TRBJ1-4|-|TRBV18|-
TGTGCCAGCTCGCCGAGCCTTGAAAAACTGTTTTTT
CASSPSLEKLFF
>TRBJ2-3|once|TRBV7-3|-
TGTGCCAGCAGCCATAGCGGTCGTGGGGATACGCAGTATTTT
CASSHSGRGDTQYF
>TRBJ1-5|-|TRBV6-5|TRBD1
TGTGCCAGCAGCCTCCGGGACAGACCTAATCAGCCCCAGCATTTT
CASSLRDRPNQPQHF
>TRBJ2-3|-|TRBV21-1|-
TGTGCCAGCAGATACGAGGATAGCGGGGGCCTCACAGATACGCAGTATTTT
CASRYEDSGGLTDTQYF
>TRBJ2-7|-|TRBV4-3|-
TGCGCCGCAAGCGTTCCATACGAGCAGTACTTC
CAASVPYEQYF
>TRBJ1-2|once|TRBV27|TRBD1
TGTGCCAGCAGTGCCCTGGACAGGGGCCGGGGGAGTGGCTACACCTTC
CASSALDRGRGSGYTF
>TRBJ1-5|-|TRBV6-1|-
TGTGCCAGCGAGCATTACTATAGCAATCAGCCCCAGCATTTT
CASEHYYSNQPQHF
>TRBJ2-1|-|TRBV5-1|-
TGCGCCAGCAGCCCGGGTTGGGGGAGGCCCCCCTACAATGAGCAGTTCTTC
CASSPGWGRPPYNEQFF
>TRBJ2-5|-|TRBV5-6|TRBD2
TGTGCCAGCAGCTTGGCCGGCGGGGGAAAGACCCAGTACTTC
CASSLAGGGKTQYF
>TRBJ2-5|-|TRBV4-1|-
TGCGCCAGCAGCCCAAAAAACCCGGGATCACAAGAGACCCAGTACTTC
CASSPKNPGSQETQYF
>TRBJ1-6|-|TRBV14|TRBD1
TGTGCCAGCAACCCCAAGGGCCAGGACAGGAATTCACCCCTCCACTTT
CASNPKGQDRNSPLHF
>TRBJ1-6|-|TRBV5-8|TRBD1
TGTGCCAGCAGCCGGGGACAGGCCCATAATTCACCCCTCCACTTT
CASSRGQAHNSPLHF
>TRBJ2-7|-|TRBV7-3|TRBD2
TGTGCCAGCAGCTCAAGGAGGACTAGCGGGGGAGGATTGGACGAGCAGTACTTC
CASSSRRTSGGGLDEQYF
>TRBJ1-1|few|TRBV6-1|-
TGTGCCAGCAGTTCACAGACCGTGAACACTGAAGCTTTCTTT
CASSSQTVNTEAFF
>TRBJ1-2|-|TRBV27|-
TGTGCCAGCAGTTTAACAGTTAACTATGGCTACACCTTC
CASSLTVNYGYTF
>TRBJ1-1|-|TRBV29-1|-
TGCAGCGTGGGAGGGATGAACACTGAAGCTTTCTTT
CSVGGMNTEAFF
>TRBJ2-7|-|TRBV6-1|TRBD2
TGTGCCAGCACCCTAGCGGGGGGCTCCTACGAGCAGTACTTC
CASTLAGGSYEQYF
>TRBJ1-1|-|TRBV7-8|-
TGTGCCAGCAGCCAGGGGTTCATGAACACTGAAGCTTTCTTT
CASSQGFMNTEAFF
>TRBJ1-3|-|TRBV7-2|TRBD1
TGTGCCAGCAGCAGCCGGGACAGGGGTTTCTCTGGAAACACCATATATTTT
CASSSRDRGFSGNTIYF
>TRBJ1-3|-|TRBV7-4|-
TGTGCCAGCAGCTTAGTATTCGCTGGTTCGGGAAACACCATATATTTT
CASSLVFAGSGNTIYF
>TRBJ1-5|few|TRBV12-5|-
TGTGCTAGTGGTTTGGGCAGTAGCAATCAGCCCCAGCATTTT
CASGLGSSNQPQHF
>TRBJ2-2|-|TRBV6-1|-
TGTGCCAGCAGTGTAAACACCGGGGAGCTGTTTTTT
CASSVNTGELFF
>TRBJ2-2|-|TRBV6-5|-
TGTGCCAGCAGTTACCGGGCCCCGGGCGCCGGGGAGCTGTTTTTT
CASSYRAPGAGELFF
>TRBJ1-6|-|TRBV13|TRBD1
TGTGCCAGCAGCTTACGGGACAGAGCTGGATTGGATAATTCACCCCTCCACTTT
CASSLRDRAGLDNSPLHF
>TRBJ1-6|-|TRBV6-5|-
TGTGCCAGCAGTGATGGGTTATGGGACTCCTTT
CASSDGLWDSF
>TRBJ1-3|-|TRBV19|-
TGTGCCAGTAGAGAGGGCAGCGTCTCTGGAAACACCATATATTTT
CASREGSVSGNTIYF
>TRBJ1-6|-|TRBV27|-
TGTGCCAGCAGTTTATACGTCCGTGCGAGGGACTCCTATAATTCACCCCTCCACTTT
CASSLYVRARDSYNSPLHF
>TRBJ1-1|-|TRBV2|-
TGTGCCAGCAGTGAATTGGCCTTCGAGGCTTTCTTT
CASSELAFEAFF
>TRBJ2-7|-|TRBV7-9|-
TGTGCCAACAGGCGTGAGGGCCAAATCTCCTACGAGCAGTACTTC
CANRREGQISYEQYF
>TRBJ2-7|-|TRBV6-1|-
TGTGCCAGCCGTCAAGGACAGTTCTACGAGCAGTACTTC
CASRQGQFYEQYF
>TRBJ2-1|-|TRBV18|-
TGTGCCAGCTCACCTAGGACACCTGAACTCTCCTACAATGAGCAGTTCTTC
CASSPRTPELSYNEQFF
>TRBJ1-4|-|TRBV11-2|-
TGTGCCAGCAGCTTTGATCTACCAGCGGCTGGACTGTTTTTT
CASSFDLPAAGLFF
>TRBJ2-1|-|TRBV4-3|TRBD2
TGCGCCAGCAGCCAAGGGCGGGGGACTACGGAGAGCTCCTACAATGAGCAGTTCTTC
CASSQGRGTTESSYNEQFF
>TRBJ2-7|-|TRBV5-1|TRBD2
TGCGCCAGCAGCTCGACTCGTACTAGCGGGGGGCTCGACGAGCAGTACTTC
CASSSTRTSGGLDEQYF
>TRBJ1-1|-|TRBV29-1|-
TGCAGCCCCAAAAAGGAGGGGAACACTGAAGCTTTCTTT
CSPKKEGNTEAFF
>TRBJ2-2|-|TRBV29-1|-
TGCAGCGTTGAGGTGTGGTTAACCGGGGAGCTGTTTTTT
CSVEVWLTGELFF
>TRBJ1-1|-|TRBV6-5|-
TGTGCCAGCAGTTACTCGACAGGCGAGGCTTTCTTT
CASSYSTGEAFF
>TRBJ2-3|-|TRBV6-5|-
TGTGCCAGCAGCTGCCTGTCTCCCGGGGCGGATACGCAGTATTTT
CASSCLSPGADTQYF
>TRBJ1-5|-|TRBV7-2|TRBD1
TGTGCCAGCAGCTACGAACCGGGGACAGGGTTTCAGCCCCAGCATTTT
CASSYEPGTGFQPQHF